The 4 T cell receptor beta chains given below trace back to one sample, sequenced in a study of shared clonotypes between healthy human individuals. This table comes from immunoSEQ multiplex PCR, and its TCRdb copy is limited to in-frame clones, with some not included. The sample lists about 530,000 clones; 75% to 80% were seen once. The sequencing input was PBMCs. The receptors derive from a woman aged 35 to 49 in good health. Some clones in this sample may be carry-over from other donors' samples.

This clone appeared a single time. J is TRBJ1-2 and V is TRBV2; D is undetermined. The CDR3 runs 12 residues. V dropped 5 bases and J dropped 8 bases, with 12 bases sitting between them. Germline CDR1 is SNHLY and CDR2 is FYNNEI. CDR3: CASSPQASGYTF. CDR3 sequence (DNA): TGTGCCAGCAGTCCTCAGGCAAGCGGCTACACCTTC.

V gene TRBV28 combines with J gene TRBJ2-1; no clear D. CDR3 size: 15 residues. Germline lookup yields CDR1 MDHEN and CDR2 SYDVKM. V gave up 3 bases and J gave up 0 bases, with 9 bases separating them. DNA for the CDR3: TGTGCCAGCAGTTTGGTGCCGAGCTCCTACAATGAGCAGTTCTTC. Encoded protein: CASSLVPSSYNEQFF.

This sequence joins TRBV4-1 and TRBJ2-7, with TRBD1 matching 7 bases. Losses at the gene ends were 3 bases for V and 6 bases for J; bases not matched to a gene: 17. This CDR3 is 17 amino acids long. CDR1 is MGHRA and CDR2 is YSYEKL in the germline V gene. Here the CDR3 DNA reads TGCGCCAGCAGCCATTCGGGACAGTCTCGGGGCCCTCGCGAGCAGTACTTC. Protein: CASSHSGQSRGPREQYF.

This clone has a single count. V usage is TRBV10-1 and J usage is TRBJ2-7, with 9 bases lining up with TRBD2. V trimming: 7 bases; J trimming: 2 bases; junction bases outside the gene matches: 9. Germline V gene sequence: CDR1 WNHNN, CDR2 SYGVQD (reference sequence). The CDR3 length is 15 residues. The CDR3: CASTRRPSGTYEQYF. The CDR3 coding sequence is TGCGCCAGCACCCGCCGGCCTAGCGGGACCTACGAGCAGTACTTC.